These T cell receptor beta chains were read from a single sample in a study of OX40 agonist ivuxolimab in advanced cancers. Data came from immunoSEQ multiplex PCR; TCRdb stores just in-frame clones and leaves some out. This table holds fewer than 100,000 clones, about 84% found once. Sequenced here: CD4+ or CD8+ T cells sorted from blood, sampled in a trial of the OX40 agonist ivuxolimab. The receptors were gathered from an adult with an advanced solid tumor such as melanoma, head and neck, liver or kidney cancer. Each CDR3 is given with its conserved first and last residue. Each record gives: clone size, J gene, CDR3 length, V gene, D gene, CDR3 protein, CDR3 DNA. A D gene is named only where the DNA matches it firmly. The size entry is marked missing in some rows and otherwise reads once, few, many or a size class.

clone_size: .; j_call: TRBJ2-1; cdr3_length: 14; v_call: TRBV7-2; d_call: .; cdr3_aa: CASSLILAVNEQFF; cdr3_nt: TGTGCCAGCAGCTTAATTTTAGCGGTCAATGAGCAGTTCTTC
clone_size: .; j_call: TRBJ2-1; cdr3_length: 15; v_call: TRBV2; d_call: .; cdr3_aa: CASKGGDRTLSEQFF; cdr3_nt: TGTGCCAGCAAGGGGGGGGACAGGACTCTTAGCGAGCAGTTCTTC
clone_size: few; j_call: TRBJ2-2; cdr3_length: 15; v_call: TRBV28; d_call: .; cdr3_aa: CASTLGGLNTGELFF; cdr3_nt: TGTGCCAGCACCCTGGGGGGGCTGAACACCGGGGAGCTGTTTTTT
clone_size: .; j_call: TRBJ1-4; cdr3_length: 14; v_call: TRBV4-3; d_call: .; cdr3_aa: CASSPILTSEKLFF; cdr3_nt: TGCGCCAGCAGCCCCATCCTTACAAGCGAAAAACTGTTTTTT
clone_size: .; j_call: TRBJ1-1; cdr3_length: 16; v_call: TRBV19; d_call: .; cdr3_aa: CASSIGGRRSNTEAFF; cdr3_nt: TGTGCCAGTAGTATAGGGGGGCGTCGGTCGAACACTGAAGCTTTCTTT
clone_size: .; j_call: TRBJ2-5; cdr3_length: 16; v_call: TRBV4-1; d_call: .; cdr3_aa: CASSQLGPGVMETQYF; cdr3_nt: TGCGCCAGCAGCCAACTTGGACCGGGAGTCATGGAGACCCAGTACTTC
clone_size: .; j_call: TRBJ1-4; cdr3_length: 14; v_call: TRBV11-2; d_call: .; cdr3_aa: CASSLGQDNEKLFF; cdr3_nt: TGTGCCAGCAGCTTAGGGCAGGATAATGAAAAACTGTTTTTT
clone_size: .; j_call: TRBJ1-1; cdr3_length: 14; v_call: TRBV27; d_call: .; cdr3_aa: CASSGLGQPTEAFF; cdr3_nt: TGTGCCAGCAGTGGCCTAGGACAGCCCACTGAAGCTTTCTTT
clone_size: few; j_call: TRBJ2-2; cdr3_length: 14; v_call: TRBV5-1; d_call: .; cdr3_aa: CASRGQANTGELFF; cdr3_nt: TGCGCCAGCAGAGGACAAGCGAACACCGGGGAGCTGTTTTTT
clone_size: .; j_call: TRBJ1-1; cdr3_length: 13; v_call: TRBV5-4; d_call: .; cdr3_aa: CASSVDRSTEAFF; cdr3_nt: TGTGCCAGCAGCGTGGACAGATCCACTGAAGCTTTCTTT
clone_size: .; j_call: TRBJ2-5; cdr3_length: 15; v_call: TRBV9; d_call: TRBD2; cdr3_aa: CASSVLAGDQETQYF; cdr3_nt: TGTGCCAGCAGCGTGCTAGCGGGGGACCAAGAGACCCAGTACTTC
clone_size: .; j_call: TRBJ2-2; cdr3_length: 16; v_call: TRBV5-1; d_call: .; cdr3_aa: CASSFSGTAGTGELFF; cdr3_nt: TGCGCCAGCAGCTTTTCTGGGACGGCGGGCACCGGGGAGCTGTTTTTT
clone_size: .; j_call: TRBJ1-1; cdr3_length: 14; v_call: TRBV6-1; d_call: .; cdr3_aa: CASSVLEMNTEAFF; cdr3_nt: TGTGCCAGCAGTGTGTTGGAGATGAACACTGAAGCTTTCTTT
clone_size: .; j_call: TRBJ1-1; cdr3_length: 15; v_call: TRBV6-4; d_call: TRBD1; cdr3_aa: CASSDKTGGHTEAFF; cdr3_nt: TGTGCCAGCAGTGACAAGACAGGGGGCCACACTGAAGCTTTCTTT
clone_size: .; j_call: TRBJ2-1; cdr3_length: 14; v_call: TRBV5-1; d_call: .; cdr3_aa: CASRKDSYYNEQFF; cdr3_nt: TGCGCCAGCCGGAAGGACAGCTACTACAATGAGCAGTTCTTC
clone_size: once; j_call: TRBJ1-3; cdr3_length: 15; v_call: TRBV7-2; d_call: TRBD1; cdr3_aa: CASSLHRTGGNTIYF; cdr3_nt: TGTGCCAGCAGCTTACACCGGACAGGGGGAAACACCATATATTTT
clone_size: .; j_call: TRBJ2-1; cdr3_length: 18; v_call: TRBV11-1; d_call: TRBD2; cdr3_aa: CASSFTSGSSFYYNEQFF; cdr3_nt: TGTGCCAGCAGCTTCACTAGCGGGAGCTCTTTCTATTACAATGAGCAGTTCTTC
clone_size: .; j_call: TRBJ1-2; cdr3_length: 13; v_call: TRBV5-1; d_call: .; cdr3_aa: CASTLTGTYGYTF; cdr3_nt: TGCGCCAGCACCCTCACAGGGACCTATGGCTACACCTTC
clone_size: .; j_call: TRBJ2-1; cdr3_length: 16; v_call: TRBV5-1; d_call: .; cdr3_aa: CASSRPRDRPYNEQFF; cdr3_nt: TGCGCCAGCAGTCGGCCCAGAGACAGGCCCTACAATGAGCAGTTCTTC
clone_size: few; j_call: TRBJ1-2; cdr3_length: 11; v_call: TRBV6-5; d_call: TRBD1; cdr3_aa: CASQGARGYTF; cdr3_nt: TGTGCCAGCCAGGGGGCACGTGGCTACACCTTC
clone_size: .; j_call: TRBJ2-1; cdr3_length: 13; v_call: TRBV7-8; d_call: .; cdr3_aa: CASSLAGRNEQFF; cdr3_nt: TGTGCCAGCAGCTTAGCAGGGAGGAATGAGCAGTTCTTC
clone_size: .; j_call: TRBJ2-1; cdr3_length: 16; v_call: TRBV6-1; d_call: TRBD2; cdr3_aa: CASSGRSGSSYNEQFF; cdr3_nt: TGTGCCAGCAGTGGACGAAGCGGGAGTTCCTACAATGAGCAGTTCTTC
clone_size: .; j_call: TRBJ1-3; cdr3_length: 16; v_call: TRBV18; d_call: .; cdr3_aa: CASSPVGDSSGNTIYF; cdr3_nt: TGTGCCAGCTCACCAGTCGGGGACTCCTCTGGAAACACCATATATTTT
clone_size: .; j_call: TRBJ2-7; cdr3_length: 12; v_call: TRBV29-1; d_call: .; cdr3_aa: CSVVGQHYEQYF; cdr3_nt: TGCAGCGTTGTCGGACAGCACTACGAGCAGTACTTC
clone_size: few; j_call: TRBJ2-1; cdr3_length: 15; v_call: TRBV28; d_call: .; cdr3_aa: CASKILLRSYNEQFF; cdr3_nt: TGTGCCAGCAAAATCTTACTCCGCTCCTACAATGAGCAGTTCTTC
clone_size: once; j_call: TRBJ1-4; cdr3_length: 15; v_call: TRBV5-4; d_call: .; cdr3_aa: CASSSDTATNEKLFF; cdr3_nt: TGTGCCAGCAGCTCGGACACCGCAACTAATGAAAAACTGTTTTTT
clone_size: .; j_call: TRBJ1-1; cdr3_length: 13; v_call: TRBV12-5; d_call: .; cdr3_aa: CASGLGEYTEAFF; cdr3_nt: TGTGCTAGTGGTTTGGGCGAATACACTGAAGCTTTCTTT
clone_size: .; j_call: TRBJ1-4; cdr3_length: 14; v_call: TRBV5-1; d_call: TRBD1; cdr3_aa: CASSPTGGNEKLFF; cdr3_nt: TGCGCCAGCAGCCCGACAGGGGGTAATGAAAAACTGTTTTTT
clone_size: few; j_call: TRBJ1-1; cdr3_length: 14; v_call: TRBV6-6; d_call: .; cdr3_aa: CASRVRGSNAEAFF; cdr3_nt: TGTGCCAGCAGGGTTAGGGGGAGTAATGCTGAAGCTTTCTTT
clone_size: .; j_call: TRBJ2-4; cdr3_length: 12; v_call: TRBV7-2; d_call: .; cdr3_aa: CASSLHGNIQYF; cdr3_nt: TGTGCCAGCAGCTTACACGGGAACATTCAGTACTTC
clone_size: .; j_call: TRBJ2-3; cdr3_length: 16; v_call: TRBV10-1; d_call: TRBD2; cdr3_aa: CASSAGAGGITDTQYF; cdr3_nt: TGCGCCAGCAGTGCAGGAGCGGGGGGGATCACAGATACGCAGTATTTT
clone_size: .; j_call: TRBJ1-5; cdr3_length: 12; v_call: TRBV29-1; d_call: .; cdr3_aa: CSVANLNQPQHF; cdr3_nt: TGCAGCGTTGCGAACCTGAATCAGCCCCAGCATTTT
clone_size: .; j_call: TRBJ2-3; cdr3_length: 20; v_call: TRBV4-1; d_call: TRBD2; cdr3_aa: CASSQDPRALLAGGPDTQYF; cdr3_nt: TGCGCCAGCAGCCAAGACCCCCGCGCCTTACTAGCGGGGGGGCCGGATACGCAGTATTTT
clone_size: .; j_call: TRBJ1-5; cdr3_length: 14; v_call: TRBV9; d_call: TRBD1; cdr3_aa: CASSRQGVGQPQHF; cdr3_nt: TGTGCCAGCAGCCGACAGGGGGTCGGTCAGCCCCAGCATTTT
clone_size: once; j_call: TRBJ1-2; cdr3_length: 16; v_call: TRBV7-2; d_call: .; cdr3_aa: CASSLEAGKANYGYTF; cdr3_nt: TGTGCCAGCAGCTTAGAAGCAGGGAAAGCTAACTATGGCTACACCTTC
clone_size: .; j_call: TRBJ2-1; cdr3_length: 13; v_call: TRBV7-3; d_call: .; cdr3_aa: CASSLRGANEQFF; cdr3_nt: TGTGCCAGCAGCTTACGAGGGGCCAATGAGCAGTTCTTC
clone_size: .; j_call: TRBJ1-1; cdr3_length: 15; v_call: TRBV4-1; d_call: .; cdr3_aa: CASSAPRTVNTEAFF; cdr3_nt: TGCGCCAGCAGCGCCCCCCGGACGGTGAACACTGAAGCTTTCTTT